What follows are 15 T cell receptor beta chains derived from one specimen sequenced in a study of Ad26.COV2.S vaccination and SARS-CoV-2 variants. The repertoire was sequenced with immunoSEQ multiplex PCR; TCRdb's copy has only in-frame clones and lacks some. There are roughly 270,000 clones in the sample; around 87% occur only once, and approximately 3.4% lies in the top ten. Treatment described: 19 received Ad26.COV2.S at low or high dose, single or two shots; about 5 received placebo; per-sample allocation not given. Sampling was done on day 63 after the first vaccine or placebo injection. The specimen was peripheral blood, collected in a trial of Ad26.COV2.S vaccine versus placebo. These TCRs come from a person between 18 and 60 years old who received the Ad26.COV2.S COVID-19 vaccine or a placebo.

In this sample, this clone turned up a few times. V gene TRBV7-9 combines with J gene TRBJ1-1; no definite D call. The CDR3 loop spans 13 amino acids. Trimming stripped 1 base from V and 1 base from J, with 4 bases between. CDR1 is SEHNR and CDR2 is FQNEAQ in the germline V gene (reference sequence). The CDR3 DNA is TGTGCCAGCAGCTTAGGAGAGAACACTGAAGCTTTCTTT. Residues: CASSLGENTEAFF.

The rearrangement uses TRBV2 and TRBJ2-5; no clear D gene. V lost 8 bases and J 7 bases, leaving 17 bases between the germline ends. Per germline, CDR1 SNHLY and CDR2 FYNNEI. This CDR3 has 13 residues. The CDR3 loop is CASSYSVLGTQYF. The CDR3 nucleotides read TGTGCCAGCTCATACAGTGTCCTTGGGACCCAGTACTTC.

The genes are TRBV5-4 and TRBJ2-7; 8 nucleotides line up with TRBD1. V dropped 0 bases and J dropped 1; count of bases not matched to a gene: 3. The CDR3 is made up of 15 amino acids. CDR1 and CDR2 (germline): SGHNT, YYREEE (reference sequence). CDR3 bases: TGTGCCAGCAGCTTGGGGACAGGGATATCCTACGAGCAGTACTTC. This sequence encodes CASSLGTGISYEQYF. Full variable domain (outside the CDR3, taken from reference TRBV5-4 and TRBJ2-7): ETGVTQSPTHLIKTRGQQVTLRCSSQSGHNTVSWYQQALGQGPQFIFQYYREEENGRGNFPPRFSGLQFPNYSSELNVNALELDDSALYLCASSLGTGISYEQYFGPGTRLTVT.

J is TRBJ2-3 and V is TRBV18; the D is unclear. In germline, CDR1 is KGHSH, CDR2 LQKENI. The V end was cut by 1 base, the J end by 1 base, with 9 bases between. CDR3 length: 15 residues. CDR3 in DNA: TGTGCCAGCTCACCACGATCCGAAGGCACAGATACGCAGTATTTT. Protein: CASSPRSEGTDTQYF.

This chain joins TRBV6-4 and TRBJ2-1; TRBD2 matches at 7 bases. Germline CDR1 and CDR2: MRHNA and SNTAGT. The CDR3 has 18 residues. V trimming: 2 bases; J trimming: 0 bases; junction bases outside the gene matches: 10. For the CDR3, the DNA is TGTGCCAGCAGTGACACCCCCGGCGCTAGCGGCTCCTACAATGAGCAGTTCTTC. Residues: CASSDTPGASGSYNEQFF.

The J gene is TRBJ1-1, the V gene TRBV5-6, with a possible D match to TRBD1 (6 bases). Germline V gene sequence: CDR1 SGHDT, CDR2 YYEEEE. The CDR3 has 14 residues. With 2 bases removed from V and 1 base from J, the gap between germline ends came to 9 bases. Here the CDR3 DNA reads TGTGCCAGCAGCTTACAGGGATGGAACACTGAAGCTTTCTTT. Translation gives CASSLQGWNTEAFF.

The chain uses TRBV27 and TRBJ1-1; D unresolved. CDR3 length: 16 residues. The V gene lost 4 bases and the J gene lost 3 bases, with 18 bases spanning the gap. CDR1 is MNHEY, CDR2 SMNVEV, per germline (reference sequence). The CDR3 nucleotides are TGTGCCAGCAGTTCCATGGTTTACGGGTTAGACACTGAAGCTTTCTTT. It encodes CASSSMVYGLDTEAFF.

The chain uses TRBV30 and TRBJ2-1; TRBD1 might be the D (5 bases). Looked up from germline, CDR1 is GTSNPN and CDR2 is SVGIG (reference sequence). Trimming shortened V by 0 bases and J by 5 bases, and 8 bases separated the two germline ends. The CDR3 spans 13 residues. The CDR3 sequence is CAWSVIGDNEQFF. CDR3 sequence (DNA): TGTGCCTGGAGTGTAATAGGGGACAATGAGCAGTTCTTC.

The rearrangement joins TRBV7-2 to TRBJ2-5, with D perhaps TRBD2 (6 bases). V dropped 5 bases and J dropped 1 base, with 20 bases sitting between them. In germline, CDR1 is SGHTA, CDR2 FQGNSA. The CDR3 consists of 17 residues. The CDR3 loop reads CASSLRGRVTSQETQYF. CDR3 coding DNA: TGTGCCAGCAGCCTCCGAGGTCGGGTGACTAGCCAAGAGACCCAGTACTTC.

The V and J genes are TRBV27 and TRBJ2-2; D remains ambiguous. Germline CDR1 is MNHEY and CDR2 is SMNVEV (reference sequence). This CDR3 comprises 16 residues. Trimming cost V 5 bases and J 6 bases, with 19 bases left between them. CDR3 loop: CASSPAARVLPGELFF. Here the CDR3 DNA reads TGTGCCAGCAGTCCCGCAGCTAGAGTGTTACCCGGGGAGCTGTTTTTT.

The CDR3 here is CASRPVTYNEQFF. The CDR3 nucleotides are TGTGCCAGCCGCCCGGTTACGTACAATGAGCAGTTCTTC. This chain connects TRBV6-5 to TRBJ2-1; no reliable D call. Looked up from germline, CDR1 is MNHEY and CDR2 is SVGAGI. The length of the CDR3 is 13 residues. Trimming took 8 bases from V and 4 from J, leaving 12 bases between them.

The gene calls are TRBV7-9 and TRBJ2-7; TRBD1 aligns across 7 bases. This CDR3 contains 13 residues. V was clipped by 3 bases and J by 5 bases; unmatched bases: 4. Germline CDR1 and CDR2: SEHNR and FQNEAQ (reference sequence). CDR3 sequence (DNA): TGTGCCAGCAGCTTGGCCGGGACAGACGAGCAGTACTTC. It yields the protein CASSLAGTDEQYF.

This chain connects TRBV9 to TRBJ2-7; D not resolved. Per germline, CDR1 SGDLS and CDR2 YYNGEE. The length of the CDR3 is 13 residues. V lost 0 bases to trimming and J lost 1 base, with 5 bases between them. CDR3 DNA sequence: TGTGCCAGCAGCGTAGAGTCTTCCTACGAGCAGTACTTC. It specifies CASSVESSYEQYF.

The rearrangement uses TRBV2 and TRBJ2-7; no clear D gene. Germline CDR1 reads SNHLY; CDR2 reads FYNNEI. V shed 6 bases and J shed 1 base, with 4 bases lying between them. The CDR3 has 11 residues. The CDR3 DNA follows: TGTGCCAGCAGGGTTTCCTACGAGCAGTACTTC. As protein: CASRVSYEQYF.

In this sample, this clone turned up a few times. The chain employs TRBV7-9 and TRBJ1-2, with TRBD1 matching 8 bases. Germline V lookup: CDR1 SEHNR, CDR2 FQNEAQ (reference sequence). The V gene end was trimmed by 4 bases and the J gene end by 7 bases; junction bases not matched to a gene: 8. The CDR3 has 14 residues. The CDR3 bases are TGTGCCAGCAGCTCCAATTCAGGGGGCTTTGGCTACACCTTC. Translating it yields CASSSNSGGFGYTF.